This entry lists 26 T cell receptor beta chains sequenced from one sample in a study of CD8 T cells in ankylosing spondylitis. One entry per CDR3 protein, called by TCRdb with MiXCR from the 5' RACE reads. The sample lists around 300,000 distinct CDR3 sequences, 20% occurring once. The sample was blood, either unsorted or a sorted T cell fraction (not recorded which). Every receptor here comes from a female donor with ankylosing spondylitis or in good health (not recorded which).

J is TRBJ2-4 and V is TRBV5-4; 10 positions match TRBD2. The CDR3 spans 19 residues. Looked up from germline, CDR1 is SGHNT and CDR2 is YYREEE (reference sequence). Trimming cost V 3 bases and J 1 base; bases outside gene matches: 13. The CDR3 DNA sequence: TGTGCCAGCAGCTACTCTAGACTAGCGGGTGGGATGGCCAAAAACATTCAGTACTTC. This codes for CASSYSRLAGGMAKNIQYF.

In its sample, this clonotype was seen a few times. This chain uses TRBV4-3 with TRBJ1-5; D might be TRBD1 (5 bases). Trimming removed 0 bases at V and 7 bases at J, with 10 bases between. Germline CDR1 is LGHNA and CDR2 is YSLEER. This CDR3 region has 14 residues. This CDR3 reads CASSQEMTAQPQHF. CDR3 DNA sequence: TGCGCCAGCAGCCAAGAAATGACAGCCCAGCCCCAGCATTTT.

This clonotype has at least ten counts. The chain is built from TRBV29-1 and TRBJ2-1, with D uncertain. The V gene lost 7 bases and the J gene lost 4 bases, with 11 bases spanning the gap. The CDR3 spans 12 residues. Germline V gene lookup returns CDR1 SQVTM and CDR2 ANQGSEA. Here the CDR3 reads CSALPQYNEQFF. CDR3 nucleotides: TGCAGCGCTCTACCCCAATACAATGAGCAGTTCTTC.

This clonotype was seen more than once but under ten times. The chain employs TRBV5-1 and TRBJ2-1; D is possibly TRBD1 or TRBD2 (5 bases each). Between the trimmed V and J ends, which lost 3 bases and 10 bases, there was a span of 14 bases. Germline V gene lookup returns CDR1 SGHRS and CDR2 YFSETQ. This CDR3 region has 13 residues. The DNA for the CDR3 is TGCGCCAGCAGCTACCCCCGGGGCGGCGAGCAGTTCTTC. This sequence encodes CASSYPRGGEQFF.

This clonotype was seen a handful of times. The rearrangement uses TRBV10-3 and TRBJ2-3; 12 nucleotides agree with TRBD2. This CDR3 is built from 16 residues. The germline CDR1 and CDR2 sequences are ENHRY and SYGVKD. The junction had 5 bases not matched to a gene; V was cut back by 4 bases and J by 3 bases. This CDR3 is CAISGLAGEKTDTQYF. The CDR3 DNA reads as TGTGCCATCAGTGGACTAGCGGGAGAAAAGACAGATACGCAGTATTTT.

This clonotype was recorded at least ten times. The chain joins TRBV25-1 to TRBJ2-1; D is unresolved. This CDR3 has 14 residues. Per the germline V gene, CDR1 is MGHDK and CDR2 is SYGVNS. Trimming took 2 bases from V and 0 from J, leaving 5 bases between them. The CDR3 region has the DNA TGTGCCAGCAGTGAAGTGTACTCCTACAATGAGCAGTTCTTC. This translates into CASSEVYSYNEQFF.

This clonotype was counted at least ten times. The chain employs TRBV7-2 and TRBJ2-1; D may be TRBD1 (6 bases). V was trimmed by 4 bases and J by 10 bases, leaving 14 bases between them. The CDR3 has 13 residues. In germline, CDR1 is SGHTA, CDR2 FQGNSA. The CDR3 region has the DNA TGTGCCAGCAGCTCAGAGAGGGGGACAGAGCAGTTCTTC. Translation gives CASSSERGTEQFF.

This clonotype was picked up many times. CDR3: CSAIQATEGYTF. The CDR3 DNA reads as TGCAGTGCCATACAGGCCACCGAGGGCTACACCTTC. The rearrangement links TRBV20-1 to TRBJ1-2, with D perhaps TRBD1 (5 bases). The V gene's germline CDR1 is DFQATT and CDR2 SNEGSKA (reference sequence). The CDR3 is 12 amino acids. Trimming stripped 6 bases from V and 8 bases from J, with 16 bases between.

This chain uses TRBV12-3 or TRBV12-4 with TRBJ1-2; tentative D call: TRBD1 (5 bases). V was pared by 6 bases and J by 5 bases, with 10 bases between. The CDR3 covers 12 residues. CDR3 DNA sequence: TGTGCCAGCAGCCGGGGCCTGTATGGCTACACCTTC. Translation: CASSRGLYGYTF.

This clonotype has just a few counts. The chain uses TRBV28 and TRBJ1-2; a weak D match, TRBD1 (6 bases). This CDR3 has 16 amino acids. V was cut by 3 bases and J by 4 bases, with 18 bases left in between. CDR1 is MDHEN, CDR2 SYDVKM, per germline. The CDR3 coding sequence is TGTGCCAGCAGTTTCATTGGGGGGCAGGGTCCCTATGGCTACACCTTC. It specifies CASSFIGGQGPYGYTF.

This clonotype showed up just a few times. The chain's CDR3 is CAISGTANTGELFF. The DNA for the CDR3 is TGTGCCATCAGTGGTACGGCGAACACCGGGGAGCTGTTTTTT. The rearrangement uses TRBV10-3 and TRBJ2-2, with D hard to call. Trimming pared 4 bases from V and 0 bases from J, leaving 6 bases between. This CDR3 is 14 amino acids long. The germline gives CDR1 ENHRY, CDR2 SYGVKD.

This clonotype has just one count. This chain joins TRBV24-1 and TRBJ2-1; D may be TRBD1 (6 bases). CDR3 size: 16 residues. The ends were cut back, 2 bases at V and 2 bases at J, with 12 bases in the middle. Looked up from germline, CDR1 is KGHDR and CDR2 is SFDVKD. For the CDR3, the DNA is TGTGCCACCAGTGATTCCTCAGGGGATACCTACAATGAGCAGTTCTTC. Translating gives CATSDSSGDTYNEQFF.

The rearrangement joins TRBV5-1 to TRBJ2-1; no clear D gene. The CDR3 loop spans 14 amino acids. V gave up 0 bases and J gave up 7 bases, with 11 bases separating them. Germline CDR1 is SGHRS and CDR2 is YFSETQ. CDR3 in DNA: TGCGCCAGCAGCTTGGTTCTCGCTAGGAATGAGCAGTTCTTC. Its translation is CASSLVLARNEQFF. Combining the CDR3 with reference TRBV5-1 and TRBJ2-1 gives the whole variable domain KAGVTQTPRYLIKTRGQQVTLSCSPISGHRSVSWYQQTPGQGLQFLFEYFSETQRNKGNFPGRFSGRQFSNSRSEMNVSTLELGDSALYLCASSLVLARNEQFFGPGTRLTVL.

The genes are TRBV7-2 and TRBJ1-2, with D possibly being TRBD1 (5 bases). This CDR3 is built from 14 residues. V dropped 5 bases and J dropped 0 bases, with 10 bases sitting between them. CDR1 is SGHTA, CDR2 FQGNSA, per germline. This chain's CDR3 is CASSPDIPNYGYTF. The CDR3 DNA reads TGTGCCAGCAGCCCGGACATCCCTAACTATGGCTACACCTTC.

This clonotype was seen only a few times. The genes are TRBV20-1 and TRBJ2-6; 7 bases are a match to TRBD1. This CDR3 has 20 amino acids. V trimming: 4 bases; J trimming: 2 bases; junction bases outside the gene matches: 20. The germline V gene has CDR1 DFQATT and CDR2 SNEGSKA (reference sequence). CDR3 region: CSATLGEGARFMAGANVLTF. The CDR3 bases are TGCAGTGCTACACTCGGCGAGGGGGCGCGGTTCATGGCTGGGGCCAACGTCCTGACTTTC.

This chain uses TRBV12-3 or TRBV12-4 with TRBJ2-7, with TRBD1 identical over 7 bases. The CDR3 consists of 15 residues. Trimming cost V 0 bases and J 2 bases; bases outside gene matches: 4. CDR3 in DNA: TGTGCCAGCAGTTTAGCCGGGACAGATCCCTACGAGCAGTACTTC. This gives the protein CASSLAGTDPYEQYF.

This chain joins TRBV20-1 and TRBJ2-2; TRBD2 aligns across 8 bases. Germline CDR1 DFQATT, CDR2 SNEGSKA (reference sequence). V shed 7 bases, J shed 6 bases, and the junction held 7 bases outside the gene matches. This CDR3 is 13 amino acids long. CDR3 nucleotide sequence: TGCAGTGTGGGACTAGAGGGTGCCGGGGAGCTGTTTTTT. Translating gives CSVGLEGAGELFF.

This chain links TRBV20-1 with TRBJ1-1; a possible D gene is TRBD1 (5 bases). This CDR3 region has 12 residues. Germline V gene sequence: CDR1 DFQATT, CDR2 SNEGSKA (reference sequence). CDR3: CAGGRGWTEAFF. For the CDR3, the DNA is TGCGCAGGAGGGAGGGGCTGGACTGAAGCTTTCTTT.

This clonotype was seen more than once but under ten times. The V and J genes are TRBV7-9 and TRBJ1-1; the D gene is possibly TRBD1 (5 bases). Trimming took off 5 bases at V and 10 bases at J, with 11 bases between the two ends. Per germline, CDR1 SEHNR and CDR2 FQNEAQ (reference sequence). The CDR3 runs 11 residues. CDR3 in DNA: TGTGCCAGCAGCCTTCACGGGGGAGCTTTCTTT. This encodes CASSLHGGAFF.

Only a few counts were recorded for this clonotype. The rearrangement joins TRBV10-3 to TRBJ2-1; 8 nucleotides align to TRBD2. The germline V gene has CDR1 ENHRY and CDR2 SYGVKD. CDR3 size: 16 residues. V dropped 4 bases and J dropped 0; count of bases not matched to a gene: 5. The CDR3 coding sequence is TGTGCCATCAGTGTACTAGCGGAAAACTCCTACAATGAGCAGTTCTTC. It encodes CAISVLAENSYNEQFF.

This clonotype came up a few times. The CDR3 here is CASAVMRGQTYEQYF. Here the CDR3 DNA reads TGTGCCAGCGCAGTTATGAGGGGACAGACCTACGAGCAGTACTTC. The rearrangement joins TRBV28 to TRBJ2-7; 7 bases fit TRBD1. This CDR3 contains 15 residues. Trimming removed 8 bases from V and 2 bases from J; junction bases left unmatched: 12. The germline CDR1 and CDR2 sequences are MDHEN and SYDVKM.

The gene calls are TRBV29-1 and TRBJ2-1, with TRBD1 identical over 7 bases. CDR1 and CDR2 from the germline V gene are SQVTM and ANQGSEA. The length of the CDR3 is 13 residues. J lost 5 bases, V lost 3 bases, and 4 bases had no gene match. CDR3 nucleotides: TGCAGCGTTGATAGAGGGGGCGACAATGAGCAGTTCTTC. As protein: CSVDRGGDNEQFF.

This clonotype has a handful of counts. The chain couples TRBV5-6 to TRBJ2-3; TRBD2 agrees at 7 bases. Unmatched junction bases numbered 2, after V lost 1 base and J lost 3 bases. Germline loops: CDR1 SGHDT, CDR2 YYEEEE. The CDR3 runs to 14 residues. The DNA of the CDR3 is TGTGCCAGCAGCTTGACCGGGAGGACAGATACGCAGTATTTT. Translated, it gives CASSLTGRTDTQYF.

This clonotype came up many times. The chain is built from TRBV28 and TRBJ2-7, with D perhaps matching TRBD2 (7 bases). CDR1 MDHEN and CDR2 SYDVKM come from the germline V gene. CDR3 length: 13 residues. V was clipped by 6 bases and J by 2 bases, with 11 bases between them. The CDR3 DNA reads as TGTGCCAGCAGAAGCGGGACAACCTACGAGCAGTACTTC. Translated, it gives CASRSGTTYEQYF.

This clonotype was seen at least ten times. The V call is TRBV5-1, the J call TRBJ2-2; D remains ambiguous. The germline CDR1 and CDR2 sequences are SGHRS and YFSETQ. V was shortened by 4 bases and J by 3 bases, with 7 bases between the two germline ends. CDR3 length equals 13 residues. The CDR3 nucleotides read TGCGCCAGCAGCCTACAAGACACCGGGGAGCTGTTTTTT. Its translation: CASSLQDTGELFF.

The V gene is TRBV15, the J gene TRBJ2-7; TRBD2 agrees at 9 bases. This CDR3 spans 16 amino acids. V dropped 0 bases and J dropped 2; count of bases not matched to a gene: 5. Germline V CDR1 and CDR2: LNHNV, YYDKDF (reference sequence). The CDR3 nucleotides are TGTGCCACCAGCAGAGATGAACTAGCGGGTACCTACGAGCAGTACTTC. Residues: CATSRDELAGTYEQYF.